This TCR beta chain came from a study of CD8+CD57+ T cells in acquired aplastic anemia. Study-level background: The mean DNA yield obtained from sorted CD4+ and CD8+ cells came to roughly 3.4 ug. Reads per healthy sample averaged approximately 9.9 million (CD4+) and some 12 million (CD8+). Study-wide results and caveats: Between patients and controls, CD8+ Simpson's diversity did not vary significantly. Patients and controls turned out to have approximately 29 CD8+ CDR3 sequences in common.

The germline CDR1 and CDR2 sequences are SGHTA and FQGNSA. The CDR3 spans 12 residues. Trimming took off 3 bases at V and 4 bases at J, with 5 bases between the two ends. In this sample, this clonotype turned up many times. The target antigen is unknown. The study profiled TCR beta VDJ and CDR3 using genomic DNA as template. TCRdb used MiXCR to reprocess the reads, holding one entry per CDR3 protein. The sample carries about 190,000 distinct CDR3 sequences, about half recorded once. The sample comprised sorted CD4+, CD8+, or CD8+CD57+ T cells (not recorded which) from PBMCs. The receptor's source is a human donor in good health, serving as a control. The rearrangement joins TRBV7-2 to TRBJ2-3, with D unclear. CDR3 residues: CASSFRSDTQYF. The CDR3 nucleotides are TGTGCCAGCAGCTTTAGGTCAGATACGCAGTATTTT. Supplemented by reference TRBV7-2 and TRBJ2-3, the full variable domain reads GAGVSQSPSNKVTEKGKDVELRCDPISGHTALYWYRQSLGQGLEFLIYFQGNSAPDKSGLPSDRFSAERTGGSVSTLTIQRTQQEDSAVYLCASSFRSDTQYFGPGTRLTVL.